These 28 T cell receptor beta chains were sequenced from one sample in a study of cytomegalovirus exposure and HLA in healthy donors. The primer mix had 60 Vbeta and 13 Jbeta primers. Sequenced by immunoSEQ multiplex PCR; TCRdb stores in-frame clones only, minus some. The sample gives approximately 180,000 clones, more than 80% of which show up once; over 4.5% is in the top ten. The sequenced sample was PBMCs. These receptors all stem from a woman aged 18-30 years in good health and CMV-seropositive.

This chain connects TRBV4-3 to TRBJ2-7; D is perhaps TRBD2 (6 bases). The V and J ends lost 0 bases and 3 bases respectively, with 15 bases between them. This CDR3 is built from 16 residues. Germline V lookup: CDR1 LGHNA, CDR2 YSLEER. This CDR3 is CASSQDLDWTIYEQYF. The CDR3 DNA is TGCGCCAGCAGCCAAGATTTGGACTGGACTATCTACGAGCAGTACTTC.

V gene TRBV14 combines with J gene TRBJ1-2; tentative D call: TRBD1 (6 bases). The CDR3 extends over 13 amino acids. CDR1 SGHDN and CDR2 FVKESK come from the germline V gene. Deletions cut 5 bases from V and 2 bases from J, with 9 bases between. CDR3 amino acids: CASSRDRNYGYTF. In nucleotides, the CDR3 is TGTGCCAGCAGCAGAGACAGGAACTATGGCTACACCTTC.

CDR3 sequence: CASWGRSKNIQYF. As DNA, the CDR3 is TGTGCCAGCTGGGGGCGGTCCAAAAACATTCAGTACTTC. The chain employs TRBV6-5 and TRBJ2-4; possibly TRBD1 for D (6 bases). Trimming cost V 8 bases and J 2 bases, with 10 bases left between them. This CDR3 spans 13 amino acids. The germline CDR1 and CDR2 sequences are MNHEY and SVGAGI.

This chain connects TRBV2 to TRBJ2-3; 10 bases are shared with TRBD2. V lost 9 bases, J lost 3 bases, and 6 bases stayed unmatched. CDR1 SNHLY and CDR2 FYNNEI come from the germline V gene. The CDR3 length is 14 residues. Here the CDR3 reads CARHGTSDTDTQYF. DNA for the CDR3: TGTGCCAGACATGGGACTAGCGATACAGATACGCAGTATTTT.

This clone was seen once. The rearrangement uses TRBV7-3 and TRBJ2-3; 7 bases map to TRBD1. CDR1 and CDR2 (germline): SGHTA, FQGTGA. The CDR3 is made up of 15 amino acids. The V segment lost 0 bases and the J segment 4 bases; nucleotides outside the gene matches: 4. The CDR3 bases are TGTGCCAGCAGCTTAACAGGGGGCGCTTCAGATACGCAGTATTTT. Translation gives CASSLTGGASDTQYF.

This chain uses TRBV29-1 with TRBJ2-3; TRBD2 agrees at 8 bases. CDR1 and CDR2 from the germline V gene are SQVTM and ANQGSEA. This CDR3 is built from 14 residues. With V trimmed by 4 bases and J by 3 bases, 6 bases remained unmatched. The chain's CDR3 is CSVGSGVGTDTQYF. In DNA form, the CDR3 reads TGCAGCGTTGGTAGCGGGGTGGGTACAGATACGCAGTATTTT.

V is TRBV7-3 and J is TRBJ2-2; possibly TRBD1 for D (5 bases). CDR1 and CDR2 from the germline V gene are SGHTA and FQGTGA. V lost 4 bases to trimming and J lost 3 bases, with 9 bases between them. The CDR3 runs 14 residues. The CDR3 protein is CASSSDSYTGELFF. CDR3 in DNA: TGTGCCAGCAGCTCCGACAGCTACACCGGGGAGCTGTTTTTT.

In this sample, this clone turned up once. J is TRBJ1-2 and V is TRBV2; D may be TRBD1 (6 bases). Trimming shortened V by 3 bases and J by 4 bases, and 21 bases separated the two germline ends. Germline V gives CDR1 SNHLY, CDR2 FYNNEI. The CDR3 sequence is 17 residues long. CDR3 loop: CASSDPTATGQLYGYTF. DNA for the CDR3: TGTGCCAGCAGTGACCCAACAGCTACTGGACAGCTCTATGGCTACACCTTC. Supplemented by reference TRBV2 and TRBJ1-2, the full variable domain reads EPEVTQTPSHQVTQMGQEVILRCVPISNHLYFYWYRQILGQKVEFLVSFYNNEISEKSEIFDDQFSVERPDGSNFTLKIRSTKLEDSAMYFCASSDPTATGQLYGYTFGSGTRLTVV.

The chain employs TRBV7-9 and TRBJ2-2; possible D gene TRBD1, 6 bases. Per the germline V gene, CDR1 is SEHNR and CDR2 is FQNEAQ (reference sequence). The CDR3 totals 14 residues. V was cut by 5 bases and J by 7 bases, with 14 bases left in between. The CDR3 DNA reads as TGTGCCAGCAGCCCACAGGGTTACGGCGGGGAGCTGTTTTTT. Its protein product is CASSPQGYGGELFF.

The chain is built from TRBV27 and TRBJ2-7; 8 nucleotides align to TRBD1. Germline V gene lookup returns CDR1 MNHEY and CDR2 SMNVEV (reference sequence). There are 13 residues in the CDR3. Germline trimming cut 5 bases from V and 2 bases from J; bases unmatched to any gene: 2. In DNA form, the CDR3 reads TGTGCCAGCAGTCCGACAGGGGCCTACGAGCAGTACTTC. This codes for CASSPTGAYEQYF.

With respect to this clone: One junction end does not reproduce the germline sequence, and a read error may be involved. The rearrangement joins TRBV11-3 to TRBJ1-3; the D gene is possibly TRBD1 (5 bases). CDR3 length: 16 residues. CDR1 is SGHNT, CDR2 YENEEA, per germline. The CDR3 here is CASSLGGTQAGSTIYF. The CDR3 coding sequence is TGTGCCAGCAGCTTAGGGGGGACTCAAGCTGGAAGCACCATATATTTT.

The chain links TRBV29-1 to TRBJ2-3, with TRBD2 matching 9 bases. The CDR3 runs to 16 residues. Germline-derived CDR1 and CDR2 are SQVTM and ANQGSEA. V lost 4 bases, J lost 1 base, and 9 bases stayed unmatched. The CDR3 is CSVVGDSSGGTDTQYF. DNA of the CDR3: TGCAGCGTTGTCGGGGATTCTAGCGGGGGCACAGATACGCAGTATTTT.

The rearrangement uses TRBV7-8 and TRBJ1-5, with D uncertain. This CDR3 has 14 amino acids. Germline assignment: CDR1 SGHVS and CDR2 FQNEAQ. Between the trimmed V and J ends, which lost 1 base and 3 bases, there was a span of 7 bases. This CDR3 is CASSLGRDNQPQHF. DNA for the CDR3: TGTGCCAGCAGCTTAGGGCGGGACAATCAGCCCCAGCATTTT.

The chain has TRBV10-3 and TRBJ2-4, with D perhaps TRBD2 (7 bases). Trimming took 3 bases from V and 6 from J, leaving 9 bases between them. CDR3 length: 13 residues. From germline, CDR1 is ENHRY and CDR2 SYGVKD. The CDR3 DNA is TGTGCCATCAGTGAAGGGGGGGGAAACATTCAGTACTTC. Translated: CAISEGGGNIQYF.

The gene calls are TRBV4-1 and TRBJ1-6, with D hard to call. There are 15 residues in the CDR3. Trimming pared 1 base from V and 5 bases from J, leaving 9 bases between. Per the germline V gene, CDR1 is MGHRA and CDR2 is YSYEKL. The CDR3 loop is CASSQGGFNNSPLHF. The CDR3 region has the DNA TGCGCCAGCAGCCAAGGCGGGTTTAATAATTCACCCCTCCACTTT.

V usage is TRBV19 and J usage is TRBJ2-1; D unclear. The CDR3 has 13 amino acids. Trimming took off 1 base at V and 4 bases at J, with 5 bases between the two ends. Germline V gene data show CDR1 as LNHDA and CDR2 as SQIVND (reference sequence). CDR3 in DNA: TGTGCCAGTAGTATAGGGCAGTACAATGAGCAGTTCTTC. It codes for CASSIGQYNEQFF.

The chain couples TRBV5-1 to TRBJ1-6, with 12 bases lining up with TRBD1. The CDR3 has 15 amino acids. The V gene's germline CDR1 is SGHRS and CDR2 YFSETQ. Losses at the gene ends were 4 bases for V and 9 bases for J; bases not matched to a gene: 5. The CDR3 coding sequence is TGCGCCAGCAGCACGGGACAGGGGGCTGGTTCACCCCTCCACTTT. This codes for CASSTGQGAGSPLHF.

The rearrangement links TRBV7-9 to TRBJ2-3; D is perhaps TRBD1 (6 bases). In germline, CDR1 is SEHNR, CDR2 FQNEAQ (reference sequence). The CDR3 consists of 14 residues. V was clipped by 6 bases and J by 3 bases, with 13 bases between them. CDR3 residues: CASRPGQGTDTQYF. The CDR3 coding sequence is TGTGCCAGCAGGCCGGGCCAGGGGACAGATACGCAGTATTTT. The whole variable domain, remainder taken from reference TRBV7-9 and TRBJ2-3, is DTGVSQNPRHKITKRGQNVTFRCDPISEHNRLYWYRQTLGQGPEFLTYFQNEAQLEKSRLLSDRFSAERPKGSFSTLEIQRTEQGDSAMYLCASRPGQGTDTQYFGPGTRLTVL.

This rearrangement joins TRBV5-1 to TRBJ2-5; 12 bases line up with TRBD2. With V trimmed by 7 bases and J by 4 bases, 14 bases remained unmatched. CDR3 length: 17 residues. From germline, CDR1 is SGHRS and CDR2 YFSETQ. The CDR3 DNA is TGCGCCAGCTCAGGAGCGACTAGCGGGGGCCGGGTAGAGACCCAGTACTTC. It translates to CASSGATSGGRVETQYF.

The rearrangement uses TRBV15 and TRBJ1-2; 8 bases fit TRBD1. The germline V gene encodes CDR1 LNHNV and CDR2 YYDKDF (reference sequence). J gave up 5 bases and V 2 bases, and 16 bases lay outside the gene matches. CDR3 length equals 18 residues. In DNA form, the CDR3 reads TGTGCCACCAGCAGAAACCGGGGGGCAGGGGGCGACCCGTATGGCTACACCTTC. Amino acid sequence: CATSRNRGAGGDPYGYTF.

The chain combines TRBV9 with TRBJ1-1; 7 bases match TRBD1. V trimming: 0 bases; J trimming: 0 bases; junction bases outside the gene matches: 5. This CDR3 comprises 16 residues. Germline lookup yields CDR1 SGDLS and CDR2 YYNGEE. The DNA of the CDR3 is TGTGCCAGCAGCGTAGGACAGGGAGGAGTGAACACTGAAGCTTTCTTT. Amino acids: CASSVGQGGVNTEAFF.

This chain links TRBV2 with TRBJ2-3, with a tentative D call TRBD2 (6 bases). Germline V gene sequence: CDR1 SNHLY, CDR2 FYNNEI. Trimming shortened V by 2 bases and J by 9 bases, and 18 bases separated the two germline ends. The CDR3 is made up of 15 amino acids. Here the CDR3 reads CASSEMRGRLETQYF. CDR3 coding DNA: TGTGCCAGCAGTGAAATGCGGGGTCGCTTAGAGACGCAGTATTTT.

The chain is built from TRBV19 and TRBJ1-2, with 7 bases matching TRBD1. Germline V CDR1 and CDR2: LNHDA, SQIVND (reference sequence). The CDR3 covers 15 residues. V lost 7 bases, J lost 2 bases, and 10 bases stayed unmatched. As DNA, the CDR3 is TGTGCCAGTAAGAGTCGCAGGGGGGACAACTATGGCTACACCTTC. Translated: CASKSRRGDNYGYTF.

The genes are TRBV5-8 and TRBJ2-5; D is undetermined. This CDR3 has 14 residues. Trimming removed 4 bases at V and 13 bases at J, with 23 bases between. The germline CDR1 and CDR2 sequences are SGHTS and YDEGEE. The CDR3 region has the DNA TGTGCCAGCAGCGGTCAACTCCCACTAAGCAGCCTGTACTTC. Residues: CASSGQLPLSSLYF.

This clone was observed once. DNA of the CDR3: TGTGCCAGCAGCCGAGACAGGGTTGAGCAGTACTTC. Translated: CASSRDRVEQYF. This chain joins TRBV5-5 and TRBJ2-7, with 7 bases identical to TRBD1. Germline loops: CDR1 SGHKS, CDR2 YYEKEE (reference sequence). This CDR3 is 12 amino acids long. V trimming: 4 bases; J trimming: 7 bases; junction bases outside the gene matches: 5.

CDR3 bases: TGTGCCAGCAGCCCCGACTCGTTTGGGACAGCCTACGAGCAGTACTTC. Its protein product is CASSPDSFGTAYEQYF. The chain has TRBV4-2 and TRBJ2-7; 7 nucleotides line up with TRBD1. The CDR3 runs to 16 residues. Trimming removed 4 bases from V and 2 bases from J; junction bases left unmatched: 11. Germline values: CDR1 LGHNA, CDR2 YNFKEQ.

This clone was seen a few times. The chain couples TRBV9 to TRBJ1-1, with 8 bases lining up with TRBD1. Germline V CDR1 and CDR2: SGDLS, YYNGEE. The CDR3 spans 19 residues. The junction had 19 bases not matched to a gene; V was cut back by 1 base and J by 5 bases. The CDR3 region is CASSVNTGQGGAQGTEAFF. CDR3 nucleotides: TGTGCCAGCAGCGTAAACACAGGACAGGGCGGGGCACAAGGGACTGAAGCTTTCTTT.

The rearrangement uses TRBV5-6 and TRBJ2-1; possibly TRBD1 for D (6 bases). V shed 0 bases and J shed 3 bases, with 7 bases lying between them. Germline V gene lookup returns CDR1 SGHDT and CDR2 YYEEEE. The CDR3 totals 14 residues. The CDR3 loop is CASSLGDIYNEQFF. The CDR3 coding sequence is TGTGCCAGCAGCTTGGGGGACATCTACAATGAGCAGTTCTTC.